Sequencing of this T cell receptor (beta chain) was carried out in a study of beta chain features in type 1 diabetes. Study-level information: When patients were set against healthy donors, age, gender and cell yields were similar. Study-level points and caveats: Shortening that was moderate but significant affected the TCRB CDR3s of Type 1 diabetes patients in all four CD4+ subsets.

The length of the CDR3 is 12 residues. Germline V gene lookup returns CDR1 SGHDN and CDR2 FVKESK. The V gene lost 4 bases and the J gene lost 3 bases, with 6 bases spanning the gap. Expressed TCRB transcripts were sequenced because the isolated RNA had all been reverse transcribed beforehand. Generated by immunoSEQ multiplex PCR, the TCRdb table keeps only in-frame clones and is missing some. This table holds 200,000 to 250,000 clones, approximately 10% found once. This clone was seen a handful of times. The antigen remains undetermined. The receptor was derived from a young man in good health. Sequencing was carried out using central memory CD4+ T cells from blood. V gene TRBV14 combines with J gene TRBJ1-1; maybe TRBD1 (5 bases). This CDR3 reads CASSRQYTEAFF. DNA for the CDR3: TGTGCCAGCAGCCGACAGTACACTGAAGCTTTCTTT.